This T cell receptor (beta chain) originates from a study of blood T cell repertoires in COVID-19. In the study overall: COVID-19 samples from acute and convalescent phases originated in the United States, Italy and Spain. PBMCs, B-cell-depleted T cells, or T cells provided the cDNA or gDNA that made up the material.

Original handling: The authors estimated nucleated cell counts from reference gene primer amplification. Only in-frame clones appear in the TCRdb table, and some are missing; sequencing was by immunoSEQ multiplex PCR. That table supplies the V and J calls and clone size; D and trimming were determined from the DNA. Of tens of thousands of clones detected, over 70% appear once; the ten largest clones hold less than 30%. The CDR3 is made up of 13 amino acids. Trimming took 1 base from V and 1 from J, leaving 5 bases between them. The germline V gene has CDR1 SGHDT and CDR2 YYEEEE. The chain carries TRBV5-6 and TRBJ1-1; no definite D call. This TCR came from a man older than 75 with active or convalescent COVID-19. Sequenced input: peripheral blood. The CDR3 DNA follows: TGTGCCAGCAGCTTGAGCACGAACACTGAAGCTTTCTTT. Its translation is CASSLSTNTEAFF. The full variable domain, its missing parts supplied by reference TRBV5-6 and TRBJ1-1, is DAGVTQSPTHLIKTRGQQVTLRCSPKSGHDTVSWYQQALGQGPQFIFQYYEEEERQRGNFPDRFSGHQFPNYSSELNVNALLLGDSALYLCASSLSTNTEAFFGQGTRLTVV.